The entry below gives a single T cell receptor beta chain sequence along with its context. This clonotype counts as medium-sized (0.01 to 0.1%). Its target antigen remains unknown. Per-base quality was not reported, and no clone a single base away is much larger than it. V lost 5 bases and J lost 10 bases, and the count of bases not matched to a germline gene is 8. In the germline V gene (reference sequence), CDR1 corresponds to DFQATT and CDR2 to SNEGSKA. The CDR3 holds 12 amino acids from the cysteine to the phenylalanine. Here the CDR3 DNA is all that survives: 36 bases in frame from base 1. This specimen belongs to a study of early T cells in non-severe SARS-CoV-2 infection (dated by TCRdb to the early 2020s). Turning to the overall study: Because TCR sequencing relied on bulk RNA taken from unsorted whole blood, pairing of alpha and beta chains was not possible. The investigation overall reported the following: VDJdb matching was skewed toward anti-spike CD8 responses and likely underestimated virus-specific expansions by missing private and CD4 specificities.

Library preparation employed 5' RACE. These reads were obtained on a NextSeq 500. The TCR library protocol attached unique molecular identifiers to individual cDNA molecules to correct for sequencing error and PCR bias. Both TCR alpha and beta chains were sequenced, and tight co-correlation was observed between alpha and beta sequence abundances in each sample. The original pipeline was this. Decombinator V4 was used to annotate the V gene, J gene and CDR3 of the TCR sequences. Expanded TCRs were defined as changing significantly between any two time points under a Poisson model with p below 0.0001. TCR abundances were normalised to the total number of TCRs sequenced in each sample and reported as counts per million. TRAV1-2 paired with TRAJ12, TRAJ20 or TRAJ33 defined MAIT TCRs, while TRAV10 paired with TRAJ18 defined iNKT TCRs. A search of VDJdb, accessed on 1 November 2021, was run for TCRs annotated to CMV, EBV and SARS-CoV-2, with TCRs annotated for multiple antigens excluded. TCRdb reran the public reads through fastp at Q25 and MiXCR, keeping productive beta chains. All rows with the same CDR3 protein become a single entry with the most common DNA and genes. The V and J calls shown here were made by TCRdb, not taken from the authors' results. This sample is represented by 42,000 or so distinct CDR3 sequences; around 6.3% of them were singletons. The leading ten clones occupy more than 7% of the sample.

Set within a cohort of healthcare workers in London, UK, this nested case-control study involved weekly PCR testing of nasopharyngeal swabs along with blood sampling. Healthcare workers were enrolled in the week of the UK lockdown, from 23 to 31 March 2020, and were followed every week for up to about 15 weeks. The input for sequencing was whole blood, taken at baseline. The source of this sequence is an adult who was a healthcare worker with PCR-confirmed SARS-CoV-2 infection or an uninfected control (not recorded which). The chain is made from TRBV20-1 and TRBJ2-1, with 7 central nucleotides matching TRBD2. In nucleotides, the sequence is TGCAGTGCTGAAGGGAGGGGTGGGGAGCAGTTCTTC. Translation gives CSAEGRGGEQFF.